This TCR beta chain is drawn from a study of identical twins. TCRdb used MiXCR to reprocess the 5' RACE reads, holding one entry per CDR3 protein. The table lists about 240,000 distinct CDR3 sequences, roughly 13% of them singletons, with 3.5% to 5% in the top ten. The CDR3 covers 16 residues. CDR1 and CDR2 from the germline V gene are SEHNR and FQNEAQ (reference sequence). Trimming stripped 0 bases from V and 3 bases from J, with 12 bases between. These data were also reused for a study on yellow fever vaccine responses in identical twins.

The chain links TRBV7-9 to TRBJ2-1; D is perhaps TRBD1 (5 bases). The sequence came from a woman under 30 in good health. The sequenced sample was memory (CD45RO+) T cells sorted from blood. The CDR3 region is CASSLALSQVYNEQFF. The CDR3 bases are TGTGCCAGCAGCTTAGCGCTGTCACAGGTCTACAATGAGCAGTTCTTC.